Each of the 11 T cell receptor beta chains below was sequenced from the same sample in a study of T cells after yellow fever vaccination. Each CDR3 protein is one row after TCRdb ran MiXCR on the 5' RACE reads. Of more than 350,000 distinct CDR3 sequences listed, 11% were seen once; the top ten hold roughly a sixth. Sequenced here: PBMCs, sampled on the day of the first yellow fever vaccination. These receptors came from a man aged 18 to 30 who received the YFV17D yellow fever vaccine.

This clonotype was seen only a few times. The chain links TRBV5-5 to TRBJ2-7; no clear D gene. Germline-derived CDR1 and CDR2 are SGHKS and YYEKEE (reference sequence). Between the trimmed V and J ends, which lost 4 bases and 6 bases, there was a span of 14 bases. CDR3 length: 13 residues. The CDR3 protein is CASSPGHVGEQYV. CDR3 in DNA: TGTGCCAGCAGCCCGGGCCATGTGGGCGAGCAGTACGTC.

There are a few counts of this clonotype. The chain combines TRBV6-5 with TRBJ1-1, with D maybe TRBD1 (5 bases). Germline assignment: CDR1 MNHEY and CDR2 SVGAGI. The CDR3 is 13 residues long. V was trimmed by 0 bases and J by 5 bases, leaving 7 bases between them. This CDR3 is CASSYSRGTEAFF. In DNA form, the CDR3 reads TGTGCCAGCAGTTACTCGAGGGGTACTGAAGCTTTCTTT.

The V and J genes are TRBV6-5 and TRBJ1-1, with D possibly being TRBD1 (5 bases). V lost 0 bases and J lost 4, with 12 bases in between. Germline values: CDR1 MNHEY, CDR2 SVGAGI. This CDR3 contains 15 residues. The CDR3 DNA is TGTGCCAGCAGTTACTCGACGGGGCTTAGCACTGAAGCTTTCTTT. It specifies CASSYSTGLSTEAFF.

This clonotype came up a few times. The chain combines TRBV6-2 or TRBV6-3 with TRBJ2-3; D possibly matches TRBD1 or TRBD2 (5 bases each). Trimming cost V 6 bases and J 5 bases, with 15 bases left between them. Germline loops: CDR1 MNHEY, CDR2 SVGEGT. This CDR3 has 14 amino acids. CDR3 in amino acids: CASRWDPGRDTQYF. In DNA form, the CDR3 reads TGTGCCAGCAGATGGGACCCAGGACGAGATACGCAGTATTTT.

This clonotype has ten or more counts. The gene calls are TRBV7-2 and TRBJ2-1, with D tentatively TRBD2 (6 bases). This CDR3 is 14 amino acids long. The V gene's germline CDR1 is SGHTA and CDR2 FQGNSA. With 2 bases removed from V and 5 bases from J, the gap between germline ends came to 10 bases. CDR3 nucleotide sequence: TGTGCCAGCAGCTTATCGTGGGGGGACAATGAGCAGTTCTTC. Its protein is CASSLSWGDNEQFF.

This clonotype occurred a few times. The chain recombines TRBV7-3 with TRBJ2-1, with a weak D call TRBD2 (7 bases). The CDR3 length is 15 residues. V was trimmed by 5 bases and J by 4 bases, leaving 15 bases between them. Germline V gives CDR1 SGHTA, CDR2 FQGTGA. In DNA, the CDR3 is TGTGCCAGCAGCCCCGCGAGGGGGGGATACAATGAGCAGTTCTTC. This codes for CASSPARGGYNEQFF. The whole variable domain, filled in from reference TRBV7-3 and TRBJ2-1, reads GAGVSQTPSNKVTEKGKYVELRCDPISGHTALYWYRQSLGQGPEFLIYFQGTGAADDSGLPNDRFFAVRPEGSVSTLKIQRTERGDSAVYLCASSPARGGYNEQFFGPGTRLTVL.

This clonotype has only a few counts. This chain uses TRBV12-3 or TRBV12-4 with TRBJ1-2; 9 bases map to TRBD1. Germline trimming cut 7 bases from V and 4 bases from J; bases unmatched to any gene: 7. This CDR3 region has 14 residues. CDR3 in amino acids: CASTPGTGFYGYTF. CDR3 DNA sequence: TGTGCCAGCACCCCCGGGACAGGGTTCTATGGCTACACCTTC.

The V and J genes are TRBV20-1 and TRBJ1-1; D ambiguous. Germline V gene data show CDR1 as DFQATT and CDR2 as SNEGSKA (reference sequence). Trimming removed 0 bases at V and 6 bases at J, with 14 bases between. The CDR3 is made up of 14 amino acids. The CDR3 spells CSARDLLSGSEAFF. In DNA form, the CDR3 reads TGCAGTGCTAGAGATCTGCTTTCGGGGTCTGAAGCTTTCTTT.

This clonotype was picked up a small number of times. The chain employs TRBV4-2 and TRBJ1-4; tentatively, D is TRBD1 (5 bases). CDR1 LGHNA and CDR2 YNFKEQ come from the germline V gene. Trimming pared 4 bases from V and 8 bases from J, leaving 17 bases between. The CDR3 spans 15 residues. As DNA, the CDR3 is TGTGCCAGCAGCCTCGGTGGGGCGGAGAAGGAAAAACTGTTTTTT. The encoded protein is CASSLGGAEKEKLFF.

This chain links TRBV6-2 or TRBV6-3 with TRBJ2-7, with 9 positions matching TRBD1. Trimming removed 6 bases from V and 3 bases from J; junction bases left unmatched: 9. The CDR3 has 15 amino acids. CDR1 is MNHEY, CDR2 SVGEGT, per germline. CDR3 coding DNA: TGTGCCAGCAGCCTAACAGGGGGCGGATTCTACGAGCAGTACTTC. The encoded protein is CASSLTGGGFYEQYF.

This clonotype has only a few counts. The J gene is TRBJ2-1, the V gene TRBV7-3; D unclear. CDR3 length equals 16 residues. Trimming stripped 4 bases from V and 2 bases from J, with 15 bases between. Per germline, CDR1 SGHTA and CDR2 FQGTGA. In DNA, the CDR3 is TGTGCCAGCAGCTCAGACTGTAATTTAACCTACAATGAGCAGTTCTTC. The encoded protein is CASSSDCNLTYNEQFF.